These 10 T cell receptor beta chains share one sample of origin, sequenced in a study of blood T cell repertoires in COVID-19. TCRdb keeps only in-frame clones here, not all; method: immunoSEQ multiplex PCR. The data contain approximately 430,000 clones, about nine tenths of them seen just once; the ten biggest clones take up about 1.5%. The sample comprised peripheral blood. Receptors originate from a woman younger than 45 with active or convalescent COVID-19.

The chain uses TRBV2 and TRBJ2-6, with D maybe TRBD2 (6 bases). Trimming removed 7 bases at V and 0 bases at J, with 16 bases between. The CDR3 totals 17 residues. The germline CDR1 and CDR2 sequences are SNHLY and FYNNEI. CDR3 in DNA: TGTGCCAGCACCGGGGACTTCCTATACTCTGGGGCCAACGTCCTGACTTTC. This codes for CASTGDFLYSGANVLTF.

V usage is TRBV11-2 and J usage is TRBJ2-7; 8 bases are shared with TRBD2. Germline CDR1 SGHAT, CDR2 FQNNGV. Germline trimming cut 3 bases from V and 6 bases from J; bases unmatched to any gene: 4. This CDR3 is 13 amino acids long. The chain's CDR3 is CASSFSGGREQYF. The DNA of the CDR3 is TGTGCCAGCAGCTTCTCGGGGGGGCGCGAGCAGTACTTC.

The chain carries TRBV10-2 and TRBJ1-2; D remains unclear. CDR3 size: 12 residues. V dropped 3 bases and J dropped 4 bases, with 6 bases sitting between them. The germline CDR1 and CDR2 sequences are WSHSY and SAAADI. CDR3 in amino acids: CASSDRSYGYTF. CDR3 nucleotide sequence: TGCGCCAGCAGTGACAGAAGCTATGGCTACACCTTC.

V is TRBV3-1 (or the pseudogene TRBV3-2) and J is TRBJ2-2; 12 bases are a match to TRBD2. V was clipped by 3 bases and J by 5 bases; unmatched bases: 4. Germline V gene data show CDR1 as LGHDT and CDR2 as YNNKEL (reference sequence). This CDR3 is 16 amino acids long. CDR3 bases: TGTGCCAGCAGCCAGACTAGCGGGGGAACTACCGGGGAGCTGTTTTTT. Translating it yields CASSQTSGGTTGELFF.

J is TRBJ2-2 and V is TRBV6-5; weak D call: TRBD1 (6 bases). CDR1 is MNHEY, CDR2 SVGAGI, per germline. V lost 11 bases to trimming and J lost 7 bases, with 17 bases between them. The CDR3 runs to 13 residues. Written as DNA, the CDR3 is TGTGCCTGCATGGACAGTCTAGGCGGGGAGCTGTTTTTT. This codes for CACMDSLGGELFF.

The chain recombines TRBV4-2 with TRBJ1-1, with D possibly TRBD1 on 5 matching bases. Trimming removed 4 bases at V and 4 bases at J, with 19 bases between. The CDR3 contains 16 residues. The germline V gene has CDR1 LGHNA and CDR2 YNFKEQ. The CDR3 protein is CASSPTRGSVGTEAFF. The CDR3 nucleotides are TGTGCCAGCAGCCCTACGCGGGGGTCGGTCGGCACTGAAGCTTTCTTT.

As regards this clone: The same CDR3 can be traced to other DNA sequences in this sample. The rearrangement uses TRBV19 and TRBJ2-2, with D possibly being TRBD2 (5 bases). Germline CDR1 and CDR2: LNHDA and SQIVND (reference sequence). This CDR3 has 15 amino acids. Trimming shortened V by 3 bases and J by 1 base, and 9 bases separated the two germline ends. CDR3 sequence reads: CASSILAGNTGELFF. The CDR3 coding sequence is TGTGCCAGTAGTATCCTGGCGGGGAACACCGGGGAGCTGTTTTTT.

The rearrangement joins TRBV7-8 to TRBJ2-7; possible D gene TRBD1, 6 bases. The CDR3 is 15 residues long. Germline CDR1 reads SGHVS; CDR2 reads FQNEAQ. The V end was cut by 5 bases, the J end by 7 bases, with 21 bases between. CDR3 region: CASSGIRDNLFEQYF. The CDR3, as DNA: TGTGCCAGCAGCGGAATCCGGGACAATCTCTTTGAGCAGTACTTC.

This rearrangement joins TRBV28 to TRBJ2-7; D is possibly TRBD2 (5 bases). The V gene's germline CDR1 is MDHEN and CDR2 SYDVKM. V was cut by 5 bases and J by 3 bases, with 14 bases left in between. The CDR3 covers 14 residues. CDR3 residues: CASSPQSDYYEQYF. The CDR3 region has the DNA TGTGCCAGCAGTCCCCAGTCAGACTACTACGAGCAGTACTTC. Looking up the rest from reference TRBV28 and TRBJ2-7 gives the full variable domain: DVKVTQSSRYLVKRTGEKVFLECVQDMDHENMFWYRQDPGLGLRLIYFSYDVKMKEKGDIPEGYSVSREKKERFSLILESASTNQTSMYLCASSPQSDYYEQYFGPGTRLTVT.

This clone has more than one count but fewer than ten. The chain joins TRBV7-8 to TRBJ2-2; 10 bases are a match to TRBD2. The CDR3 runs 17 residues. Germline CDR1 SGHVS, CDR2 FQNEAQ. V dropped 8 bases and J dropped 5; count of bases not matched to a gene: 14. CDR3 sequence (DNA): TGTGCCAGCGCACCAAACGAACTAGCGGGATATACCGGGGAGCTGTTTTTT. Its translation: CASAPNELAGYTGELFF.